Following are 9 T cell receptor beta chains from one sample sequenced in a study of shared clonotypes between healthy human individuals. The assay was immunoSEQ multiplex PCR, and TCRdb's table has in-frame clones only and misses some. The table lists approximately 1,500,000 clones, 95% to 99% of them singletons, with about 0.4% in the top ten. What was sequenced was naive CD4+ T cells sorted from blood. Subset: CD45RA+ positively selected. These receptors were obtained from a man aged 30-40 years in good health.

CDR3 sequence: CASSLAQAGGLIYEQFF. The CDR3 DNA follows: TGCGCCAGCAGCTTGGCCCAAGCGGGAGGGCTTATTTATGAGCAGTTCTTC. The V gene is TRBV5-1, the J gene TRBJ2-1, with TRBD2 matching over 10 bases. This CDR3 is built from 17 residues. The V and J ends lost 0 bases and 8 bases, in that order; junction bases with no gene match: 11. CDR1 and CDR2 (germline): SGHRS, YFSETQ.

The CDR3 sequence is CASSELGGNTIYF. The CDR3 region has the DNA TGTGCCAGCAGTGAACTTGGTGGAAACACCATATATTTT. The chain is built from TRBV6-1 and TRBJ1-3; D is ambiguous. This CDR3 has 13 amino acids. From germline, CDR1 is MNHNS and CDR2 SASEGT. With 2 bases removed from V and 3 bases from J, the gap between germline ends came to 5 bases.

This clone was seen only a few times. Other DNA sequences of this sample code for an identical CDR3. The rearrangement links TRBV5-1 to TRBJ2-7, with D unresolved. Deletions cut 0 bases from V and 3 bases from J, with 4 bases between. The CDR3 totals 12 residues. Germline assignment: CDR1 SGHRS and CDR2 YFSETQ. CDR3 amino acids: CASSLDLYEQYF. The CDR3 region has the DNA TGCGCCAGCAGCTTGGATCTCTACGAGCAGTACTTC.

This clone was seen once. This chain connects TRBV15 to TRBJ1-5, with no clear D. Looked up from germline, CDR1 is LNHNV and CDR2 is YYDKDF (reference sequence). This CDR3 region has 14 residues. Between the trimmed V and J ends, which lost 0 bases and 5 bases, there was a span of 8 bases. This CDR3 reads CATSRDLRDQPQHF. DNA of the CDR3: TGTGCCACCAGCAGAGATCTCAGAGATCAGCCCCAGCATTTT.

J is TRBJ1-1 and V is TRBV29-1; D is perhaps TRBD1 (6 bases). Germline lookup yields CDR1 SQVTM and CDR2 ANQGSEA. V was cut by 7 bases and J by 1 base, with 19 bases left in between. This CDR3 has 15 residues. This CDR3 is CSAAGLGGPNTEAFF. The CDR3 DNA reads TGCAGCGCTGCCGGCCTTGGGGGGCCGAACACTGAAGCTTTCTTT. Full variable domain (remainder filled in from reference TRBV29-1 and TRBJ1-1): SAVISQKPSRDICQRGTSLTIQCQVDSQVTMMFWYRQQPGQSLTLIATANQGSEATYESGFVIDKFPISRPNLTFSTLTVSNMSPEDSSIYLCSAAGLGGPNTEAFFGQGTRLTVV.

The V and J genes are TRBV9 and TRBJ2-7; D possibly matches TRBD1 or TRBD2 (5 bases each). The CDR3 is made up of 14 amino acids. Trimming cost V 4 bases and J 3 bases, with 14 bases left between them. The germline V gene encodes CDR1 SGDLS and CDR2 YYNGEE. In DNA, the CDR3 is TGTGCCAGCAGCCCAGGTGAGGGGCACTACGAGCAGTACTTC. It codes for CASSPGEGHYEQYF.

This chain connects TRBV19 to TRBJ2-7, with 8 bases aligning to TRBD2. With 5 bases clipped from V and 3 bases from J, the junction kept 6 bases outside the gene matches. CDR3 size: 14 residues. Germline V gene data show CDR1 as LNHDA and CDR2 as SQIVND (reference sequence). The CDR3 nucleotides read TGTGCCAGTAGTTTCAGCGGGAGTCGCTACGAGCAGTACTTC. Amino acid sequence: CASSFSGSRYEQYF.

The chain combines TRBV6-6 with TRBJ2-1; 11 nucleotides match TRBD2. Germline trimming cut 2 bases from V and 10 bases from J; bases unmatched to any gene: 7. Germline CDR1 and CDR2: MNHNY and SVGAGI (reference sequence). The CDR3 extends over 15 amino acids. The CDR3 DNA follows: TGTGCCAGCAGTTACGGGCTAGCGGGAGGTGGAGAGCAGTTCTTC. Translated, it gives CASSYGLAGGGEQFF.

Points on this clone: Other DNA sequences within the sample encode an identical CDR3. CDR3 in amino acids: CASSYRRGNEQFF. Written as DNA, the CDR3 is TGTGCCAGCAGTTACCGGAGGGGTAATGAGCAGTTCTTC. The rearrangement uses TRBV6-5 and TRBJ2-1, with a possible D match to TRBD2 (6 bases). Germline lookup yields CDR1 MNHEY and CDR2 SVGAGI. The ends were cut back, 2 bases at V and 7 bases at J, with 9 bases in the middle. There are 13 residues in the CDR3.